The 19 T cell receptor beta chains listed next were all sequenced from one sample in a study of T cell changes during pregnancy in multiple sclerosis. Clones were read by immunoSEQ multiplex PCR, and TCRdb kept only the in-frame ones, dropping some. The sample consists of 15,000 to 20,000 clones, 88% of them appearing once. Sequencing was performed on CD8+ T cells from peripheral blood mononuclear cells, taken after pregnancy. These receptors were taken from a female donor in good health, enrolled as a control in a pregnancy study.

This chain connects TRBV27 to TRBJ2-7; 7 bases are a match to TRBD1. This CDR3 spans 15 amino acids. Germline V lookup: CDR1 MNHEY, CDR2 SMNVEV (reference sequence). Trimming at V came to 4 bases and at J to 2 bases, leaving 8 bases not matched to a gene. CDR3 sequence (DNA): TGTGCCAGCAGTTGGATACAGGGGTCCCCCTACGAGCAGTACTTC. Translating gives CASSWIQGSPYEQYF.

The chain has TRBV4-2 and TRBJ2-2; perhaps TRBD2 as D (7 bases). The CDR3 is made up of 15 amino acids. V lost 0 bases, J lost 6 bases, and 11 bases lay in between. CDR1 is LGHNA, CDR2 YNFKEQ, per germline. In nucleotides, the CDR3 is TGTGCCAGCAGCCAAGAAGGGGGGGCCGCCGGGGAGCTGTTTTTT. Encoded protein: CASSQEGGAAGELFF.

This sequence joins TRBV6-5 and TRBJ2-5; D is possibly TRBD2 (6 bases). Trimming left V 5 bases short and J 5 bases short, with 12 bases between. The CDR3 is 13 amino acids. The germline CDR1 and CDR2 sequences are MNHEY and SVGAGI. CDR3 nucleotides: TGTGCCAGCAGTCCCCGGGAGACGGAGACCCAGTACTTC. It specifies CASSPRETETQYF.

V gene TRBV6-4 combines with J gene TRBJ2-6; 7 bases line up with TRBD1. The CDR3 is 16 amino acids. Germline CDR1 reads MRHNA; CDR2 reads SNTAGT. The V and J ends lost 3 bases and 0 bases, in that order; junction bases with no gene match: 2. CDR3 sequence: CASSEGQPSGANVLTF. CDR3 coding DNA: TGTGCCAGCAGTGAGGGACAGCCCTCTGGGGCCAACGTCCTGACTTTC.

CDR3 residues: CASSTGTGYTGELFF. The CDR3 DNA is TGTGCCAGCAGCACCGGGACAGGGTACACCGGGGAGCTGTTTTTT. The chain joins TRBV28 to TRBJ2-2; 9 nucleotides line up with TRBD1. Germline V gene sequence: CDR1 MDHEN, CDR2 SYDVKM. V was pared by 6 bases and J by 3 bases, with 5 bases of the junction left unmatched. This CDR3 is built from 15 residues. Full variable domain (outside the CDR3, taken from reference TRBV28 and TRBJ2-2): DVKVTQSSRYLVKRTGEKVFLECVQDMDHENMFWYRQDPGLGLRLIYFSYDVKMKEKGDIPEGYSVSREKKERFSLILESASTNQTSMYLCASSTGTGYTGELFFGEGSRLTVL.

This clone was detected only once. The chain employs TRBV28 and TRBJ1-2, with 9 bases matching TRBD1. The length of the CDR3 is 15 residues. V was clipped by 5 bases and J by 6 bases; unmatched bases: 10. The germline CDR1 and CDR2 sequences are MDHEN and SYDVKM. This chain's CDR3 is CASSPPGQGLDGYTF. As DNA, the CDR3 is TGTGCCAGCAGTCCTCCGGGACAGGGATTGGATGGCTACACCTTC.

The chain recombines TRBV5-4 with TRBJ2-7; 7 nucleotides line up with TRBD2. This CDR3 comprises 16 residues. The trim removed 0 bases at V and 3 bases at J, leaving 9 bases unmatched. Germline CDR1 SGHNT, CDR2 YYREEE (reference sequence). The CDR3 spells CASSLDGGGPIYEQYF. In DNA form, the CDR3 reads TGTGCCAGCAGCTTGGATGGGGGAGGGCCAATCTACGAGCAGTACTTC.

The genes are TRBV19 and TRBJ2-1; D might be TRBD2 (5 bases). Trimming pared 5 bases from V and 3 bases from J, leaving 14 bases between. In germline, CDR1 is LNHDA, CDR2 SQIVND (reference sequence). The CDR3 extends over 15 amino acids. CDR3 in amino acids: CASSLFSDLYNEQFF. In nucleotides, the CDR3 is TGTGCCAGTAGTCTATTTAGCGACCTCTACAATGAGCAGTTCTTC.

This chain uses TRBV7-9 with TRBJ1-2; TRBD1 matches 7 bases. The CDR3 extends over 17 amino acids. The germline V gene encodes CDR1 SEHNR and CDR2 FQNEAQ (reference sequence). Unmatched junction bases numbered 8, after V lost 1 base and J lost 0 bases. Here the CDR3 DNA reads TGTGCCAGCAGCTTAGTGGGGACAGTTTTGACTAACTATGGCTACACCTTC. Translated, it gives CASSLVGTVLTNYGYTF.

This chain connects TRBV6-5 to TRBJ2-1; no clear D gene. Trimming stripped 0 bases from V and 4 bases from J, with 7 bases between. The germline gives CDR1 MNHEY, CDR2 SVGAGI. CDR3 length equals 14 residues. The CDR3 region is CASSYSTDYNEQFF. The CDR3 DNA follows: TGTGCCAGCAGTTACTCAACAGATTACAATGAGCAGTTCTTC.

The V and J genes are TRBV27 and TRBJ1-1; no firm D call. The V end was cut by 6 bases, the J end by 1 base, with 12 bases between. CDR1 is MNHEY and CDR2 is SMNVEV in the germline V gene (reference sequence). This CDR3 has 14 residues. In DNA form, the CDR3 reads TGTGCCAGCAGGAACGGTGCGAGGAACACTGAAGCTTTCTTT. Encoded protein: CASRNGARNTEAFF.

The chain carries TRBV11-2 and TRBJ1-2, with D possibly matching TRBD1 (6 bases). CDR1 and CDR2 (germline): SGHAT, FQNNGV. This CDR3 contains 15 residues. V was shortened by 6 bases and J by 4 bases, with 18 bases between the two germline ends. The CDR3 DNA follows: TGTGCCAGCAGACCTACAAAAGGGGGTTTCTATGGCTACACCTTC. It yields the protein CASRPTKGGFYGYTF. Combining the CDR3 with reference TRBV11-2 and TRBJ1-2 gives the whole variable domain EAGVAQSPRYKIIEKRQSVAFWCNPISGHATLYWYQQILGQGPKLLIQFQNNGVVDDSQLPKDRFSAERLKGVDSTLKIQPAKLEDSAVYLCASRPTKGGFYGYTFGSGTRLTVV.

This clone was found once. This chain links TRBV7-3 with TRBJ2-2; possibly TRBD2 for D (6 bases). Germline CDR1 is SGHTA and CDR2 is FQGTGA. There are 15 residues in the CDR3. The V end lost 2 bases, the J end lost 3 bases, and 10 bases lay between the germline ends. The CDR3 nucleotides read TGTGCCAGCAGCTTAGTCGGGGGTCACACCGGGGAGCTGTTTTTT. Translation: CASSLVGGHTGELFF.

V gene TRBV11-2 combines with J gene TRBJ2-5, with 13 bases aligning to TRBD2. There are 18 residues in the CDR3. V dropped 5 bases and J dropped 4; count of bases not matched to a gene: 13. Germline loops: CDR1 SGHAT, CDR2 FQNNGV. CDR3 region: CASSTKTGTSGNRETQYF. Here the CDR3 DNA reads TGTGCCAGCAGCACTAAGACCGGGACTAGCGGGAATCGAGAGACCCAGTACTTC.

This chain links TRBV19 with TRBJ1-5; D is ambiguous. Germline values: CDR1 LNHDA, CDR2 SQIVND (reference sequence). CDR3 size: 14 residues. The germline V and J ends were trimmed by 0 bases and 6 bases, with 9 bases remaining between them. The CDR3 reads CASSIDIRGQPQHF. CDR3 in DNA: TGTGCCAGTAGTATAGATATCCGGGGTCAGCCCCAGCATTTT.

This chain connects TRBV30 to TRBJ2-1; 8 bases are shared with TRBD2. The V gene's germline CDR1 is GTSNPN and CDR2 SVGIG (reference sequence). V lost 0 bases to trimming and J lost 10 bases; unmatched junction nucleotides: 11. CDR3 size: 15 residues. CDR3: CAWSVASGRTTEQFF. CDR3 nucleotides: TGTGCCTGGAGTGTGGCTAGCGGGCGAACAACGGAGCAGTTCTTC.

The chain joins TRBV4-1 to TRBJ2-2; TRBD1 is a possible D gene (6 bases). Trimming shortened V by 5 bases and J by 6 bases, and 25 bases separated the two germline ends. Germline CDR1 MGHRA, CDR2 YSYEKL. The CDR3 contains 18 residues. Here the CDR3 reads CASSTSQFHGQKAGELFF. The CDR3 nucleotides are TGCGCCAGCAGCACCTCCCAGTTTCACGGACAGAAGGCCGGGGAGCTGTTTTTT.

V and J are TRBV19 and TRBJ2-7; D not certain. Trimming left V 6 bases short and J 4 bases short, with 7 bases between. Germline lookup yields CDR1 LNHDA and CDR2 SQIVND (reference sequence). This CDR3 is built from 11 residues. The chain's CDR3 is CASSDGYEQYF. The CDR3, as DNA: TGTGCCAGTAGCGACGGGTACGAGCAGTACTTC.

The chain employs TRBV6-4 and TRBJ2-5, with D possibly matching TRBD2 (5 bases). The CDR3 runs 12 residues. Between the trimmed V and J ends, which lost 6 bases and 6 bases, there was a span of 11 bases. CDR1 is MRHNA, CDR2 SNTAGT, per germline. This CDR3 reads CASSEGRQTQYF. The CDR3 DNA is TGTGCCAGCAGCGAGGGCCGGCAGACCCAGTACTTC.